This T cell receptor (beta chain) appears in the sequencing data of a study of circulating CD8 cells and anti-PD-1 response in melanoma. Study-level points and caveats: Replicates were generally not done for experiments.

From live CD3+CD8+TCRalphabeta+ cells, four PD-1 and/or TIGIT subsets were sorted. Each library started from about 15 ng of total RNA using the QIAseq Immune Repertoire TCR panel. Each CDR3 protein gets one entry after TCRdb re-called the reads with MiXCR. The sample records 650 to 1,000 distinct CDR3 sequences, over 4.5% being singletons. This clonotype is termed medium-sized. Its antigen is currently unknown. V shed 5 bases and J shed 1 base, with 14 bases lying between them. CDR1 and CDR2 from the germline V gene are SGHVS and FQNEAQ. The CDR3 runs to 16 residues. The starting material was CD8+ T cells from PBMCs, obtained at baseline or after one month of anti-PD-1 therapy (not recorded which). The gene calls are TRBV7-8 and TRBJ2-2, with D hard to call. The clonotype originates from a human donor with melanoma. The CDR3 nucleotides read TGTGCCAGCAGCCCCTCACGGCAGTTGAACACCGGGGAGCTGTTTTTT. This sequence encodes CASSPSRQLNTGELFF.